A selection of T cell receptor beta chains follows, all from one sample in a study of cytomegalovirus exposure and HLA in healthy donors. Assay: immunoSEQ multiplex PCR; the TCRdb copy retains only in-frame clones and omits some. The sample shows roughly 120,000 clones, about 78% of them seen only once. Material: PBMCs. These receptors originate from a woman in her twenties or thirties in good health and CMV-seropositive. The CDR3 runs from the conserved cysteine through the conserved F or W. D genes are given only for firm matches. A clone size is listed for some rows: how often the clone was seen (once, few, many), or a class if it is expanded.

>TRBV7-2|TRBJ2-1|TRBD2|once
CASSPQRGANNEQFF
TGTGCCAGCAGCCCCCAGCGGGGGGCCAACAATGAGCAGTTCTTC
>TRBV4-1|TRBJ2-5|TRBD2|-
CASSLGTSGGQETQYF
TGCGCCAGCAGCCTAGGGACTAGCGGGGGGCAAGAGACCCAGTACTTC
>TRBV30|TRBJ2-5|TRBD2|few
CAWSSLPGGQETQYF
TGTGCCTGGAGTTCCCTTCCGGGGGGGCAAGAGACCCAGTACTTC
>TRBV7-9|TRBJ2-7|-|few
CASSFLGGEQYF
TGTGCCAGCAGCTTTCTCGGGGGCGAGCAGTACTTC
>TRBV5-6|TRBJ2-3|-|-
CASSLAATDTQYF
TGTGCCAGCAGCTTGGCAGCGACAGATACGCAGTATTTT
>TRBV5-5|TRBJ2-1|TRBD2|-
CASSSSSGNEQFF
TGTGCCAGCAGCTCGTCTAGCGGGAATGAGCAGTTCTTC
>TRBV11-2|TRBJ2-1|-|few
CASSLERGGYNEQFF
TGTGCCAGCAGCTTAGAGAGGGGAGGATACAATGAGCAGTTCTTC
>TRBV2|TRBJ2-1|TRBD1|medium-sized
CASSDGTGDEQFF
TGTGCCAGCAGCGACGGGACAGGGGATGAGCAGTTCTTC
>TRBV6-5|TRBJ1-6|TRBD1|-
CASTRQGHNSPPHF
TGTGCCAGCACTAGACAGGGACATAATTCACCCCCCCACTTT
>TRBV19|TRBJ2-7|-|-
CASSRALVRGSYEQYF
TGTGCCAGTAGCCGAGCTCTGGTGCGGGGTTCCTACGAGCAGTACTTC
>TRBV4-1|TRBJ2-7|-|-
CASSPPWPEDYEQYF
TGCGCCAGCAGCCCTCCCTGGCCAGAAGACTACGAGCAGTACTTC
>TRBV6-1|TRBJ2-3|-|-
CASSEFQVTTDTQYF
TGTGCCAGCAGTGAATTTCAGGTCACCACAGATACGCAGTATTTT
>TRBV5-1|TRBJ1-4|-|-
CASSLMGRFNEKLFF
TGCGCCAGCAGCTTAATGGGGAGATTTAATGAAAAACTGTTTTTT
>TRBV21-1|TRBJ2-3|-|-
CASSKRDRGRLDTQYF
TGTGCCAGCAGCAAACGGGACAGGGGGCGCTTAGATACGCAGTATTTT
>TRBV6-6|TRBJ1-6|TRBD1|-
CASSPGQRISPLHF
TGTGCCAGCAGCCCGGGACAGAGAATTTCACCCCTCCACTTT
>TRBV6-5|TRBJ2-5|TRBD2|-
CASSYQTSGDGTQYF
TGTGCCAGCAGTTACCAGACTAGCGGGGATGGCACCCAGTACTTC
>TRBV10-1|TRBJ2-4|-|-
CASSPFLLVAKNIQYF
TGCGCCAGCAGCCCCTTCCTACTAGTAGCCAAAAACATTCAGTACTTC
>TRBV2|TRBJ1-6|-|-
CASSEAGPSSYNSPLHF
TGTGCCAGCAGTGAAGCCGGCCCTAGCTCCTATAATTCACCCCTCCACTTT
>TRBV29-1|TRBJ1-2|-|-
CSVPETGSSYTF
TGCAGCGTTCCCGAGACAGGTAGCAGCTACACCTTC
>TRBV7-2|TRBJ2-5|-|-
CASRTLGETQYF
TGTGCCAGCAGAACACTAGGAGAGACCCAGTACTTC
>TRBV5-1|TRBJ2-1|-|-
CASSSDGYYSDEQFF
TGCGCCAGCAGCTCCGACGGATACTACTCGGATGAGCAGTTCTTC
>TRBV28|TRBJ2-2|-|-
CASSLFREDTGELFF
TGTGCCAGCAGTTTATTCAGGGAGGACACCGGGGAGCTGTTTTTT
>TRBV13|TRBJ1-1|-|-
CASSDSRTEAFF
TGTGCCAGCAGCGACAGTCGGACTGAAGCTTTCTTT
>TRBV19|TRBJ1-1|-|-
CASSLRNTEAFF
TGTGCCAGTAGTCTGCGGAACACTGAAGCTTTCTTT
>TRBV5-5|TRBJ2-3|-|-
CASSFFSALGDTQYF
TGTGCCAGCAGCTTTTTCTCGGCTTTGGGCGATACGCAGTATTTT
>TRBV25-1|TRBJ2-7|TRBD1|-
CASSYRGLDEQYF
TGTGCCAGCAGTTACAGGGGGCTCGACGAGCAGTACTTC
>TRBV4-2|TRBJ2-7|-|-
CASSHQSGQIDEQYF
TGTGCCAGCAGCCACCAATCCGGTCAAATCGACGAGCAGTACTTC
>TRBV10-3|TRBJ2-5|-|-
CAISSLANPGETQYF
TGTGCCATCAGTTCACTAGCAAATCCTGGAGAGACCCAGTACTTC
>TRBV10-3|TRBJ1-2|-|-
CATLSGHANYGYTF
TGTGCCACTTTATCGGGACACGCTAACTATGGCTACACCTTC
>TRBV2|TRBJ1-5|TRBD1|-
CASNDRENQPQHF
TGTGCCAGCAATGACAGGGAAAATCAGCCCCAGCATTTT
>TRBV2|TRBJ1-2|TRBD1|-
CASRRTQGDYGYTF
TGTGCCAGCAGGAGGACCCAGGGGGACTATGGCTACACCTTC
>TRBV10-3|TRBJ2-7|TRBD2|-
CAIRARLAGGSETYEQYF
TGTGCCATCAGGGCGCGACTAGCGGGAGGATCCGAAACCTACGAGCAGTACTTC
>TRBV11-2|TRBJ2-3|-|-
CASSLGLSGTDTQYF
TGTGCCAGCAGCTTAGGACTCTCAGGCACAGATACGCAGTATTTT
>TRBV4-2|TRBJ1-2|-|-
CASSQGGQFFSYGYTF
TGTGCCAGCAGCCAAGGGGGGCAGTTCTTCAGCTATGGCTACACCTTC
>TRBV9|TRBJ2-1|TRBD2|-
CASSPYSGGAYNEQFF
TGTGCCAGCAGCCCTTATAGCGGGGGGGCCTACAATGAGCAGTTCTTC
>TRBV5-6|TRBJ2-3|TRBD2|-
CASSLGAGGLDTQYF
TGTGCCAGCAGCTTGGGGGCGGGAGGGTTAGATACGCAGTATTTT
>TRBV7-8|TRBJ2-5|-|-
CASSRGGSQETQYF
TGTGCCAGCAGCCGAGGTGGATCTCAAGAGACCCAGTACTTC
>TRBV7-8|TRBJ1-4|TRBD1|-
CASSQTGGRREKLFF
TGTGCCAGCAGTCAAACAGGGGGCAGGAGGGAAAAACTGTTTTTT
>TRBV5-4|TRBJ1-2|-|-
CASSLGRAADNYGYTF
TGTGCCAGCAGCTTGGGAAGGGCAGCGGATAACTATGGCTACACCTTC
>TRBV4-1|TRBJ2-2|TRBD2|-
CASSWTSTGELFF
TGCGCCAGCTCATGGACTAGCACCGGGGAGCTGTTTTTT
>TRBV19|TRBJ1-5|-|once
CASNRRVPGNSEQPQHF
TGTGCCAGTAACCGCCGGGTGCCAGGGAATTCGGAGCAGCCCCAGCATTTT
>TRBV7-8|TRBJ1-1|-|-
CASSHIQVMNAEAFF
TGTGCCAGCAGCCACATACAAGTAATGAACGCTGAAGCTTTCTTT
>TRBV11-2|TRBJ2-5|-|-
CASSSARGQYQETQYF
TGTGCCAGCAGTTCGGCGCGTGGGCAGTACCAAGAGACCCAGTACTTC
>TRBV7-9|TRBJ1-6|-|-
CASDRPGEGEYSLHF
TGTGCCAGCGACCGGCCGGGGGAGGGAGAGTATTCCCTCCACTTT
>TRBV5-1|TRBJ1-1|-|-
CASSIGRTEAFF
TGCGCCAGCAGTATAGGGAGGACTGAAGCTTTCTTT